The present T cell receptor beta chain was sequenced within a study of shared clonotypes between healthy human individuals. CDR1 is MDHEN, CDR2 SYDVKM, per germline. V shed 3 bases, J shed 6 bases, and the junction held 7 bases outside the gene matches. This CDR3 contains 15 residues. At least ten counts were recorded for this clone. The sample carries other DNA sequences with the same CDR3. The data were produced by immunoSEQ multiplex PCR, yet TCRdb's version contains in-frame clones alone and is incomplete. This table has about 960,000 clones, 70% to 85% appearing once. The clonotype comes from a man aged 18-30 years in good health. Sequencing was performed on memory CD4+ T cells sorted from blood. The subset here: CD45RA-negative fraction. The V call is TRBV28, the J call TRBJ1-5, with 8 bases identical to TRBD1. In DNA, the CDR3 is TGTGCCAGCAGTTTCCATGGACAGGGTGGTCAGCCCCAGCATTTT. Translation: CASSFHGQGGQPQHF.